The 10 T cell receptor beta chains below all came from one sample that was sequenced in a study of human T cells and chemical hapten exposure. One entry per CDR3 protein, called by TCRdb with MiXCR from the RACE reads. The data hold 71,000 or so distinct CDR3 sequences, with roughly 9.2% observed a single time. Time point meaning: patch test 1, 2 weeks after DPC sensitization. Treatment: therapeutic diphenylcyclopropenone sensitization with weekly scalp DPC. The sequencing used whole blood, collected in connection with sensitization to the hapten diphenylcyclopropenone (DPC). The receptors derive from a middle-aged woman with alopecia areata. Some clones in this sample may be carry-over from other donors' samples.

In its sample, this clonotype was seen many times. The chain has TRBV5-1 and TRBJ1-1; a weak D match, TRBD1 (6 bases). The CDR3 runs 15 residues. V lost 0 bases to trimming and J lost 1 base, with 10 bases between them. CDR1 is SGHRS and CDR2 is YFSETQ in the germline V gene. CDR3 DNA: TGCGCCAGCAGCTTGGTGGCAGGGGCGAACACTGAAGCTTTCTTT. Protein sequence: CASSLVAGANTEAFF.

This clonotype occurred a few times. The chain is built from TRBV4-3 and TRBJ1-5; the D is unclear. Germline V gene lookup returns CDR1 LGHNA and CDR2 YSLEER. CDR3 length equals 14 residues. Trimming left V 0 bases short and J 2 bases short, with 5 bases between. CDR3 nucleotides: TGCGCCAGCAGCCAAGATGTGGGCAATCAGCCCCAGCATTTT. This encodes CASSQDVGNQPQHF.

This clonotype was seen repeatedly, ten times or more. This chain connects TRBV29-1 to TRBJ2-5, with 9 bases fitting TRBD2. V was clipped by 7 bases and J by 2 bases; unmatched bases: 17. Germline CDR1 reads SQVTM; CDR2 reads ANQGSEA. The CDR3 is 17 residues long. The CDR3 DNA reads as TGCAGCGCTGGTGCGCGGGGGGGAGAGTATCGGCAAGAGACCCAGTACTTC. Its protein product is CSAGARGGEYRQETQYF.

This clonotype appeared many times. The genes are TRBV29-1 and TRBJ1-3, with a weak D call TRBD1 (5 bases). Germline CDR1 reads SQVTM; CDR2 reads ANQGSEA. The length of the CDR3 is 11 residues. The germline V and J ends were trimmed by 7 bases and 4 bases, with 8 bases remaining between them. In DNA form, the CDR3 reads TGCAGCGGACAGACAGGAAACACCATATATTTT. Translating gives CSGQTGNTIYF.

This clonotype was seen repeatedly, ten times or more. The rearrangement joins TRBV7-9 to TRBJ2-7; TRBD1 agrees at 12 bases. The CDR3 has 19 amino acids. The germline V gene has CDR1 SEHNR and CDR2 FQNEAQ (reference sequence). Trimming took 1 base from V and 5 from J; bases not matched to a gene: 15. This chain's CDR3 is CASSLVGSGWDRGPHEQYF. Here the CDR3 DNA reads TGTGCCAGCAGCTTAGTTGGATCCGGGTGGGACAGGGGGCCTCACGAGCAGTACTTC.

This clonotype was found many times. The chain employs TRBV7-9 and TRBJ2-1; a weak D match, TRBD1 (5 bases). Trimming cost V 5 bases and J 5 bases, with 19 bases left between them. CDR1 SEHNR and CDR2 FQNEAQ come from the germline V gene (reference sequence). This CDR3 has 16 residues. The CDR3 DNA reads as TGTGCCAGCAGCCCCCCTTGGGGCACACGAGACAATGAGCAGTTCTTC. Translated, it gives CASSPPWGTRDNEQFF.

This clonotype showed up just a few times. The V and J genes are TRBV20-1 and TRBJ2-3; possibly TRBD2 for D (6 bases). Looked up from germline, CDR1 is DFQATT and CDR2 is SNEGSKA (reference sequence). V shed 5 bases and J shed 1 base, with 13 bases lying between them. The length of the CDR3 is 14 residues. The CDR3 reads CSALAVSGTDTQYF. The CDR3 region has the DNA TGCAGTGCTTTAGCGGTGTCAGGCACAGATACGCAGTATTTT.

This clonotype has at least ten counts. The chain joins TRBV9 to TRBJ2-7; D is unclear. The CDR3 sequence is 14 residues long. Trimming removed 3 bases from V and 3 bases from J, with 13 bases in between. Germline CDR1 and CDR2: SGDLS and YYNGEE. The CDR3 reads CASSAEDGYYEQYF. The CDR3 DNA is TGTGCCAGCAGCGCCGAGGACGGCTACTACGAGCAGTACTTC.

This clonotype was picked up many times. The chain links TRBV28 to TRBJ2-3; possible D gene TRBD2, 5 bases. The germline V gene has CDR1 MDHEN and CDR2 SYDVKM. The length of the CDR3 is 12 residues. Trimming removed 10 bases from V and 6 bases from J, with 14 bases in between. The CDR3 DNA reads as TGTGCCACCTCTGGAGGTACGGATACGCAGTATTTT. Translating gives CATSGGTDTQYF.

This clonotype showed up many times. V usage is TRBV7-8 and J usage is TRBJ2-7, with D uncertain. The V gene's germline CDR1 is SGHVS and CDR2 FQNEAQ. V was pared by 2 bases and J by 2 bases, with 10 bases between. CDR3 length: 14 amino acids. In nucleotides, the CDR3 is TGTGCCAGCAGCTTAAGTCAGGCCCCCTACGAGCAGTACTTC. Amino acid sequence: CASSLSQAPYEQYF.